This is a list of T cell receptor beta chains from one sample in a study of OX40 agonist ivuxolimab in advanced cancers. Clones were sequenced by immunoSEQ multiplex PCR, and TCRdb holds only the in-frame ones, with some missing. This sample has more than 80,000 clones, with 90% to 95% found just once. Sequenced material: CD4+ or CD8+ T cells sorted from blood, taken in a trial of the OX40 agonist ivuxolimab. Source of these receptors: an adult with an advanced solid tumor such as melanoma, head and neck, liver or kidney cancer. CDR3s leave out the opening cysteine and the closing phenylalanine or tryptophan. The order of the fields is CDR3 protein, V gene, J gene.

ASTLGDGGTTYNQPQH,TRBV21-1,TRBJ1-5
ASSSVRGDSYNEQF,TRBV11-2,TRBJ2-1
ASSLGASGGADTQY,TRBV7-3,TRBJ2-3
ATSNQPQH,TRBV28,TRBJ1-5
SVGLAVLTDTQY,TRBV29-1,TRBJ2-3
AWSTTNYGYT,TRBV30,TRBJ1-2
ASSPPGQERGYT,TRBV18,TRBJ1-2
ASSRTGATYEQY,TRBV4-1,TRBJ2-7
ASSSVTDTQY,TRBV7-9,TRBJ2-3
ASSKDRDQPQH,TRBV11-1,TRBJ1-5
ASSLGTGSDTEAF,TRBV5-8,TRBJ1-1
AWSVPSGNTIY,TRBV30,TRBJ1-3
ASSQDWQNTQY,TRBV4-3,TRBJ2-3
ASSFGGRGNQPQH,TRBV28,TRBJ1-5
ASLSRVDQPQH,TRBV6-6,TRBJ1-5
ASSLFQGSNSPLH,TRBV5-1,TRBJ1-6
ASSRRTGGEQY,TRBV19,TRBJ2-7